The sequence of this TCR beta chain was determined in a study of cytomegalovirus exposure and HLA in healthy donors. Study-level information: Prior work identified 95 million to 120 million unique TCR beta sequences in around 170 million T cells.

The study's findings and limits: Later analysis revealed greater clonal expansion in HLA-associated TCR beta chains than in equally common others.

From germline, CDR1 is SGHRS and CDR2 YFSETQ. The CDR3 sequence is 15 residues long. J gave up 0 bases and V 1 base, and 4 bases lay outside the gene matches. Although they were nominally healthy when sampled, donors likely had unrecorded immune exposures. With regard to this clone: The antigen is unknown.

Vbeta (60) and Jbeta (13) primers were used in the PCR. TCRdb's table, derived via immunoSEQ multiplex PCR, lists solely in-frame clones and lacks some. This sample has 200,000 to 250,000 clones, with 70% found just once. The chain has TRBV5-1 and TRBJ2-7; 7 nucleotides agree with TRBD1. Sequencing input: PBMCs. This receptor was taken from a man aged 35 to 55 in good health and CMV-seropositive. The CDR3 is CASSLLQGPSYEQYF. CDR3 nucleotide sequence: TGCGCCAGCAGCTTGTTACAGGGGCCCTCCTACGAGCAGTACTTC. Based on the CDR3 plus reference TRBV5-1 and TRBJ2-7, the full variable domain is KAGVTQTPRYLIKTRGQQVTLSCSPISGHRSVSWYQQTPGQGLQFLFEYFSETQRNKGNFPGRFSGRQFSNSRSEMNVSTLELGDSALYLCASSLLQGPSYEQYFGPGTRLTVT.